One and the same sample provided the 20 T cell receptor beta chains below, sequenced in a study of T cells in tuberculosis (dated by TCRdb to 2016 to 2019). In light of the paper, this sample's time point label describes: new active TB diagnosis, blood taken before or within 7 days of starting treatment. The library relied on the immunoSEQ multiplex PCR assay. TCRdb limited this immuneACCESS table to in-frame rearrangements with V and J called. A share of clones is missing; checked studies link under half to unresolved V genes, and the rest is unexplained. The sample table records 25,000 to 35,000 clones; roughly nine tenths of these occur just once. About 5.2% of the sample rests with the top ten. This specimen consisted of PBMCs, obtained at tuberculosis diagnosis. The receptors come from an adult with tuberculosis.

The gene calls are TRBV19 and TRBJ1-1; maybe TRBD1 (6 bases). The CDR3 is made up of 16 amino acids. V lost 3 bases and J 3 bases, leaving 17 bases between the germline ends. CDR1 and CDR2 (germline): LNHDA, SQIVND (reference sequence). The CDR3 sequence is CASSIEVGRGDTEAFF. The CDR3 coding sequence is TGTGCCAGTAGTATTGAGGTAGGCAGGGGCGACACTGAAGCTTTCTTT. The full variable domain, completed using reference TRBV19 and TRBJ1-1, is DGGITQSPKYLFRKEGQNVTLSCEQNLNHDAMYWYRQDPGQGLRLIYYSQIVNDFQKGDIAEGYSVSREKKESFPLTVTSAQKNPTAFYLCASSIEVGRGDTEAFFGQGTRLTVV.

The chain couples TRBV4-3 to TRBJ2-1, with 8 bases identical to TRBD2. The germline V gene encodes CDR1 LGHNA and CDR2 YSLEER. This CDR3 is built from 17 residues. Losses at the gene ends were 3 bases for V and 0 bases for J; bases not matched to a gene: 7. The CDR3 sequence: CASSQDGSGSSYNEQFF. The DNA for the CDR3 is TGCGCCAGCAGCCAGGACGGAAGCGGGAGCTCCTACAATGAGCAGTTCTTC.

The V and J genes are TRBV7-9 and TRBJ2-2; TRBD2 matches at 10 bases. Germline V CDR1 and CDR2: SEHNR, FQNEAQ (reference sequence). This CDR3 comprises 17 residues. V shed 5 bases and J 5 bases; nucleotides not matched to a gene: 11. In DNA form, the CDR3 reads TGTGCCAGCAGCCAATCTCCGGGACTAGCGAGAACCGGGGAGCTGTTTTTT. Translating it yields CASSQSPGLARTGELFF. Full variable domain (remainder filled in from reference TRBV7-9 and TRBJ2-2): DTGVSQNPRHKITKRGQNVTFRCDPISEHNRLYWYRQTLGQGPEFLTYFQNEAQLEKSRLLSDRFSAERPKGSFSTLEIQRTEQGDSAMYLCASSQSPGLARTGELFFGEGSRLTVL.

This rearrangement joins TRBV4-3 to TRBJ2-6; the D is unclear. Germline V gene data show CDR1 as LGHNA and CDR2 as YSLEER. CDR3 size: 17 residues. V shed 1 base and J shed 2 bases, with 12 bases lying between them. In nucleotides, the CDR3 is TGCGCCAGCAGCCAAGTCGTAGGAGTAACTGGGGCCAACGTCCTGACTTTC. Protein: CASSQVVGVTGANVLTF.

V usage is TRBV28 and J usage is TRBJ2-3, with TRBD2 matching over 8 bases. The length of the CDR3 is 18 residues. J was trimmed by 0 bases and V by 3 bases; bases with no gene match: 11. The germline gives CDR1 MDHEN, CDR2 SYDVKM. This chain's CDR3 is CASSFIGRAAVSTDTQYF. In DNA, the CDR3 is TGTGCCAGCAGTTTCATCGGGAGGGCCGCCGTGAGCACAGATACGCAGTATTTT.

The chain employs TRBV27 and TRBJ1-5, with unresolved D. Trimming pared 6 bases from V and 0 bases from J, leaving 12 bases between. The CDR3 runs 15 residues. The germline gives CDR1 MNHEY, CDR2 SMNVEV (reference sequence). The CDR3 protein is CASRNKPYSNQPQHF. In DNA, the CDR3 is TGTGCCAGCAGAAATAAGCCTTATAGCAATCAGCCCCAGCATTTT.

This clone appeared once. This chain uses TRBV7-2 with TRBJ2-1, with 8 bases matching TRBD2. Germline lookup yields CDR1 SGHTA and CDR2 FQGNSA. This CDR3 is 14 amino acids long. V was pared by 5 bases and J by 6 bases, with 6 bases of the junction left unmatched. CDR3 nucleotide sequence: TGTGCCAGCAGCCATTCCGGGACTAGCAATGAGCAGTTCTTC. Protein: CASSHSGTSNEQFF.

The chain combines TRBV30 with TRBJ2-7; D perhaps matches TRBD2 (5 bases). V shed 1 base and J shed 7 bases, with 8 bases lying between them. Germline values: CDR1 GTSNPN, CDR2 SVGIG (reference sequence). This CDR3 comprises 11 residues. In nucleotides, the CDR3 is TGTGCCTGGAGTGGGACTTGGGAGCAGTACTTC. The encoded protein is CAWSGTWEQYF.

The chain is built from TRBV29-1 and TRBJ1-3; the D is unclear. V lost 5 bases to trimming and J lost 9 bases, with 11 bases between them. This CDR3 is built from 11 residues. CDR1 and CDR2 (germline): SQVTM, ANQGSEA. Here the CDR3 reads CSVWETGTIYF. CDR3 DNA sequence: TGCAGCGTTTGGGAGACGGGCACCATATATTTT.

V and J are TRBV28 and TRBJ2-2; 8 bases are a match to TRBD1. J was trimmed by 5 bases and V by 6 bases; bases with no gene match: 11. From germline, CDR1 is MDHEN and CDR2 SYDVKM. The length of the CDR3 is 16 residues. The DNA of the CDR3 is TGTGCCAGCAGGTCCCTTGGACAGGGTGGAACCGGGGAGCTGTTTTTT. Its protein is CASRSLGQGGTGELFF.

The J gene is TRBJ2-5, the V gene TRBV6-6, with TRBD2 identical over 11 bases. CDR1 and CDR2 (germline): MNHNY, SVGAGI (reference sequence). The CDR3 is made up of 16 amino acids. With V trimmed by 7 bases and J by 5 bases, 12 bases remained unmatched. The CDR3 nucleotides read TGTGCCAGCACCGGGCATAGCGGGGGGGCAGGGGAGACCCAGTACTTC. It codes for CASTGHSGGAGETQYF.

This clone came up once. The genes are TRBV6-1 and TRBJ1-2; 9 bases align to TRBD1. V lost 8 bases, J lost 3 bases, and 4 bases stayed unmatched. This CDR3 spans 13 amino acids. The germline V gene has CDR1 MNHNS and CDR2 SASEGT. The CDR3, as DNA: TGTGCCAGCCTCGGGGACAGGGACTATGGCTACACCTTC. Its protein is CASLGDRDYGYTF.

This chain connects TRBV9 to TRBJ2-2; 9 bases are a match to TRBD2. V lost 0 bases, J lost 5 bases, and 11 bases stayed unmatched. CDR1 and CDR2 from the germline V gene are SGDLS and YYNGEE. CDR3 length equals 18 residues. CDR3 protein: CASSVGGGGGALTGELFF. DNA for the CDR3: TGTGCCAGCAGCGTAGGTGGTGGCGGGGGGGCTTTAACCGGGGAGCTGTTTTTT.

The chain carries TRBV28 and TRBJ1-3; 10 nucleotides align to TRBD1. The CDR3 consists of 14 residues. Germline V gene sequence: CDR1 MDHEN, CDR2 SYDVKM. The J segment lost 4 bases and the V segment lost 8 bases, leaving 5 bases of the junction unmatched. In nucleotides, the CDR3 is TGTGCCAGCTATAAGACAGGGGGCGGAAACACCATATATTTT. Amino acid sequence: CASYKTGGGNTIYF.

The chain carries TRBV15 and TRBJ1-2; no definite D call. The CDR3 loop spans 13 amino acids. From germline, CDR1 is LNHNV and CDR2 YYDKDF (reference sequence). V dropped 3 bases and J dropped 8 bases, with 13 bases sitting between them. The DNA of the CDR3 is TGTGCCACCAGCAGCCCCGCGGTTCAGGGCTACACCTTC. Amino acids: CATSSPAVQGYTF.

The V gene is TRBV29-1, the J gene TRBJ2-4, with D possibly being TRBD2 (6 bases). The CDR3 is made up of 13 amino acids. From germline, CDR1 is SQVTM and CDR2 ANQGSEA. V was cut by 4 bases and J by 4 bases, with 11 bases left in between. The CDR3 bases are TGCAGCGTTGTGCGGGGTTTGAAAAACATTCAGTACTTC. Encoded protein: CSVVRGLKNIQYF.

The J gene is TRBJ1-1, the V gene TRBV19; D is possibly TRBD1 (5 bases). CDR3 length: 14 residues. Germline V CDR1 and CDR2: LNHDA, SQIVND (reference sequence). The V and J ends lost 4 bases and 2 bases respectively, with 11 bases between them. The CDR3 region is CASSTTAFNTEAFF. The CDR3, as DNA: TGTGCCAGTAGTACGACAGCTTTTAACACTGAAGCTTTCTTT. The full variable domain, in which reference TRBV19 and TRBJ1-1 provide the parts outside the CDR3, is DGGITQSPKYLFRKEGQNVTLSCEQNLNHDAMYWYRQDPGQGLRLIYYSQIVNDFQKGDIAEGYSVSREKKESFPLTVTSAQKNPTAFYLCASSTTAFNTEAFFGQGTRLTVV.

The genes are TRBV10-3 and TRBJ1-2, with no clear D. Germline V gene lookup returns CDR1 ENHRY and CDR2 SYGVKD. The length of the CDR3 is 11 residues. With 2 bases removed from V and 8 bases from J, the gap between germline ends came to 6 bases. CDR3 region: CAISETRGYTF. The CDR3 nucleotides read TGTGCCATCAGTGAGACGCGGGGCTACACCTTC.

CDR3 sequence (DNA): TGTGCCAGCAGTCCCCAAGAGGCGGGGGTTAGAGATACGCAGTATTTT. Its protein product is CASSPQEAGVRDTQYF. The chain links TRBV28 to TRBJ2-3, with TRBD2 identical over 7 bases. From germline, CDR1 is MDHEN and CDR2 SYDVKM. The junction had 13 bases not matched to a gene; V was cut back by 5 bases and J by 5 bases. CDR3 length equals 16 residues. Full variable domain (remainder filled in from reference TRBV28 and TRBJ2-3): DVKVTQSSRYLVKRTGEKVFLECVQDMDHENMFWYRQDPGLGLRLIYFSYDVKMKEKGDIPEGYSVSREKKERFSLILESASTNQTSMYLCASSPQEAGVRDTQYFGPGTRLTVL.

The chain recombines TRBV6-1 with TRBJ2-2; TRBD2 agrees at 14 bases. Trimming at V came to 7 bases and at J to 3 bases, leaving 7 bases not matched to a gene. The germline V gene has CDR1 MNHNS and CDR2 SASEGT. The length of the CDR3 is 17 residues. The DNA for the CDR3 is TGTGCCAGCACTGAGACTAGCGGGAGGGTAGACACCGGGGAGCTGTTTTTT. Amino acid sequence: CASTETSGRVDTGELFF.